Presented here are 15 T cell receptor beta chains from one specimen sequenced in a study of shared clonotypes between healthy human individuals. Profiled with immunoSEQ multiplex PCR; TCRdb holds only in-frame clones, not every one. The sample carries 2 million to 2.5 million clones, 92% recorded once. Sample: naive CD4+ T cells from PBMCs. Subset here: CD45RA+ positively selected. The receptor source for this set is a young man in good health. Some clones in this sample may be carry-over from other donors' samples.

This chain connects TRBV7-9 to TRBJ1-1; possible D gene TRBD1, 6 bases. Germline V gene data show CDR1 as SEHNR and CDR2 as FQNEAQ (reference sequence). Trimming removed 5 bases at V and 4 bases at J, with 14 bases between. The CDR3 runs 14 residues. The CDR3 loop reads CASSLTGLGTEAFF. Written as DNA, the CDR3 is TGTGCCAGCAGCCTAACAGGGTTGGGCACTGAAGCTTTCTTT.

The chain has TRBV11-2 and TRBJ1-6; no definite D call. Germline V gene data show CDR1 as SGHAT and CDR2 as FQNNGV. The CDR3 extends over 14 amino acids. V was trimmed by 3 bases and J by 8 bases, leaving 11 bases between them. DNA for the CDR3: TGTGCCAGCAGCTTGGCCTTTAGGTATTCACCCCTCCACTTT. Amino acid sequence: CASSLAFRYSPLHF.

V gene TRBV28 combines with J gene TRBJ2-7; 7 bases align to TRBD2. J gave up 9 bases and V 3 bases, and 5 bases lay outside the gene matches. CDR1 is MDHEN and CDR2 is SYDVKM in the germline V gene. The length of the CDR3 is 12 residues. CDR3 nucleotide sequence: TGTGCCAGCAGTTTCCCCGGCGGGGGGCAGTACTTC. Its translation is CASSFPGGGQYF.

The rearrangement joins TRBV25-1 to TRBJ2-4; 11 nucleotides line up with TRBD2. This CDR3 spans 17 amino acids. Germline V gene data show CDR1 as MGHDK and CDR2 as SYGVNS. V lost 6 bases to trimming and J lost 7 bases; unmatched junction nucleotides: 14. As DNA, the CDR3 is TGTGCCAGCAGCAGAAGGCTAGCGGGAGGTCCGCGGAACATTCAGTACTTC. Residues: CASSRRLAGGPRNIQYF.

J is TRBJ2-7 and V is TRBV28; TRBD2 matches at 9 bases. CDR3 length: 18 residues. The V and J ends lost 7 bases and 2 bases, in that order; junction bases with no gene match: 18. Germline V gene sequence: CDR1 MDHEN, CDR2 SYDVKM. The chain's CDR3 is CASTEPPGVGGRAYEQYF. The DNA of the CDR3 is TGTGCCAGCACAGAACCGCCCGGGGTTGGCGGGAGGGCCTACGAGCAGTACTTC.

The chain recombines TRBV5-1 with TRBJ2-5; tentatively, D is TRBD1 or TRBD2 (5 bases each). CDR3 size: 14 residues. V dropped 0 bases and J dropped 5 bases, with 11 bases sitting between them. Germline-derived CDR1 and CDR2 are SGHRS and YFSETQ. Here the CDR3 reads CASSLGWDRETQYF. The CDR3 DNA is TGCGCCAGCAGCTTGGGGTGGGACCGGGAGACCCAGTACTTC.

The chain couples TRBV7-9 to TRBJ2-1; D remains unclear. The V gene lost 5 bases and the J gene lost 1 base, with 12 bases spanning the gap. Germline values: CDR1 SEHNR, CDR2 FQNEAQ (reference sequence). The CDR3 has 15 residues. The CDR3 DNA follows: TGTGCCAGCAGCCAAGGTGTGGGGTCCTACAATGAGCAGTTCTTC. Encoded protein: CASSQGVGSYNEQFF.

This clone was counted only a few times. The same CDR3 arises from other DNA sequences in this sample as well. The chain uses TRBV30 and TRBJ1-2, with 8 bases lining up with TRBD1. From germline, CDR1 is GTSNPN and CDR2 SVGIG (reference sequence). The V and J ends lost 0 bases and 6 bases, in that order; junction bases with no gene match: 3. CDR3 length: 13 residues. The CDR3 sequence is CAWSVQGVDGYTF. The CDR3 DNA reads TGTGCCTGGAGTGTACAGGGGGTCGATGGCTACACCTTC.

CDR3 coding DNA: TGTGCCAGCGGTATAGCGGGGGCTCGCACAGATACGCAGTATTTT. Translated: CASGIAGARTDTQYF. The chain joins TRBV7-6 to TRBJ2-3; 9 nucleotides align to TRBD2. The CDR3 spans 15 residues. V dropped 8 bases and J dropped 1; count of bases not matched to a gene: 7. The germline CDR1 and CDR2 sequences are SGHVS and FNYEAQ.

The V and J genes are TRBV16 and TRBJ1-2; 10 bases are a match to TRBD1. After removal of 2 bases from V and 2 bases from J, the junction contained 2 bases not matched to a gene. The germline V gene encodes CDR1 KGHSY and CDR2 FQNENV. The CDR3 sequence is 15 residues long. As DNA, the CDR3 is TGTGCCAGCAGCCAAGGGGACAGGGGAAACTATGGCTACACCTTC. Protein product: CASSQGDRGNYGYTF.

This clone was counted between two and nine times. The chain uses TRBV21-1 and TRBJ2-1; the D call in the table, TRBD2, was not verified against the DNA. TRBV21-1 is reported as a pseudogene. This CDR3 contains 14 residues. The CDR3 region has the DNA TGTGCCAGCAGCAAAGCATCGGTATACAATGAGCAGTTCTTC. Translated: CASSKASVYNEQFF.

The chain recombines TRBV25-1 with TRBJ2-5; 9 bases are shared with TRBD1. The CDR3 covers 14 residues. The V and J ends lost 7 bases and 4 bases, in that order; junction bases with no gene match: 7. Germline CDR1 and CDR2: MGHDK and SYGVNS. The CDR3 region is CASTPRDRAETQYF. In nucleotides, the CDR3 is TGTGCCAGCACCCCTCGGGACAGGGCAGAGACCCAGTACTTC. Supplemented by reference TRBV25-1 and TRBJ2-5, the full variable domain reads EADIYQTPRYLVIGTGKKITLECSQTMGHDKMYWYQQDPGMELHLIHYSYGVNSTEKGDLSSESTVSRIRTEHFPLTLESARPSHTSQYLCASTPRDRAETQYFGPGTRLLVL.

CDR3 DNA: TGTGCCAGCTCACCGGGACAGATACTGAACACTGAAGCTTTCTTT. Its protein product is CASSPGQILNTEAFF. The chain uses TRBV18 and TRBJ1-1; 7 bases align to TRBD1. The CDR3 runs 15 residues. V gave up 3 bases and J gave up 0 bases; unmatched junction bases: 4. CDR1 KGHSH and CDR2 LQKENI come from the germline V gene.

V and J are TRBV21-1 and TRBJ1-4. TRBV21-1 is noted as a pseudogene. The CDR3 totals 17 residues. CDR3 bases: TGTGCCAGCAGCAAATCGGGGATCGGGACAACTAATGAAAAACTGTTTTTT. Encoded protein: CASSKSGIGTTNEKLFF.

The V call is TRBV7-2, the J call TRBJ1-3; D is uncertain. Germline CDR1 SGHTA, CDR2 FQGNSA. The germline V and J ends were trimmed by 4 bases and 6 bases, with 16 bases remaining between them. This CDR3 is 15 amino acids long. CDR3 nucleotide sequence: TGTGCCAGCAGCTCCCGCCTCCCCATTAAAAACACCATATATTTT. This codes for CASSSRLPIKNTIYF.